The 32 T cell receptor beta chains presented below share a single source sample, sequenced in a study of blood T cell repertoires in COVID-19 (dated by TCRdb to about 2020). The receptor library was made with the immunoSEQ multiplex PCR assay. TCRdb obtained this table from immuneACCESS and retained in-frame rearrangements with V and J assigned. These tables miss some clones; where compared with another copy, unresolved V genes account for less than half of the shortfall, and the remainder is unexplained. Recorded for this sample are fewer than 300,000 clones; less than 85% of them occurred a single time. The ten biggest clones cover about 3% of the sample. The sample taken for sequencing was peripheral blood. The receptors here all came from a woman aged 18-30 years with acute or convalescent COVID-19.

This rearrangement joins TRBV7-2 to TRBJ2-1, with 8 bases lining up with TRBD2. Losses at the gene ends were 3 bases for V and 2 bases for J; bases not matched to a gene: 3. The CDR3 loop spans 15 amino acids. Germline V gene data show CDR1 as SGHTA and CDR2 as FQGNSA. The chain's CDR3 is CASSLSGGTYNEQFF. CDR3 bases: TGTGCCAGCAGCTTGAGCGGGGGAACCTACAATGAGCAGTTCTTC.

This clone was counted a few times. V gene TRBV6-2 or TRBV6-3 combines with J gene TRBJ1-1; 8 bases agree with TRBD1. Per germline, CDR1 MNHEY and CDR2 SVGEGT. Losses at the gene ends were 0 bases for V and 4 bases for J; bases not matched to a gene: 10. The CDR3 is 17 amino acids. The CDR3 DNA reads TGTGCCAGCAGTTACTCGGGCACGACAGGGGACGGCACTGAAGCTTTCTTT. The encoded protein is CASSYSGTTGDGTEAFF.

V gene TRBV28 combines with J gene TRBJ2-7; TRBD2 might be the D (5 bases). V lost 5 bases and J 0 bases, leaving 14 bases between the germline ends. Germline lookup yields CDR1 MDHEN and CDR2 SYDVKM. This CDR3 spans 15 amino acids. In DNA form, the CDR3 reads TGTGCCAGCAGTCCGACGGGATACTTCTCCTACGAGCAGTACTTC. Protein sequence: CASSPTGYFSYEQYF.

The rearrangement links TRBV28 to TRBJ2-5; D gene unclear. This CDR3 has 12 residues. The V and J ends lost 2 bases and 3 bases respectively, with 4 bases between them. Germline V gene sequence: CDR1 MDHEN, CDR2 SYDVKM. CDR3 in DNA: TGTGCCAGCAGTTTAGGAGAAGAGACCCAGTACTTC. Protein sequence: CASSLGEETQYF.

J is TRBJ2-7 and V is TRBV19; 8 bases match TRBD2. V lost 5 bases, J lost 3 bases, and 9 bases stayed unmatched. Germline V gene lookup returns CDR1 LNHDA and CDR2 SQIVND (reference sequence). The CDR3 runs to 15 residues. CDR3 amino acids: CASSLTRLAIYEQYF. For the CDR3, the DNA is TGTGCCAGTAGTCTAACCCGACTAGCGATCTACGAGCAGTACTTC.

This clone showed up just once. The J gene is TRBJ1-1, the V gene TRBV7-9, with TRBD1 matching over 9 bases. Trimming cost V 5 bases and J 6 bases; bases outside gene matches: 4. The CDR3 has 13 amino acids. CDR1 SEHNR and CDR2 FQNEAQ come from the germline V gene (reference sequence). The CDR3: CASSDRGSPEAFF. In DNA form, the CDR3 reads TGTGCCAGCAGCGACAGGGGGTCTCCTGAAGCTTTCTTT. Full variable domain (outside the CDR3, taken from reference TRBV7-9 and TRBJ1-1): DTGVSQNPRHKITKRGQNVTFRCDPISEHNRLYWYRQTLGQGPEFLTYFQNEAQLEKSRLLSDRFSAERPKGSFSTLEIQRTEQGDSAMYLCASSDRGSPEAFFGQGTRLTVV.

This clone has more than one count but fewer than ten. The V gene is TRBV28, the J gene TRBJ1-4; unclear D gene. Trimming removed 4 bases from V and 2 bases from J, with 14 bases in between. The CDR3 spans 16 residues. Germline loops: CDR1 MDHEN, CDR2 SYDVKM. This CDR3 is CASSSGSRPTNEKLFF. CDR3 sequence (DNA): TGTGCCAGCAGTTCTGGTTCGAGGCCCACTAATGAAAAACTGTTTTTT.

J is TRBJ2-7 and V is TRBV3-1 (or the pseudogene TRBV3-2); 8 positions agree with TRBD2. V was clipped by 1 base and J by 3 bases; unmatched bases: 5. The CDR3 extends over 15 amino acids. CDR1 and CDR2 (germline): LGHDT, YNNKEL (reference sequence). In nucleotides, the CDR3 is TGTGCCAGCAGCCAAGCGGGAGGGGGACACTACGAGCAGTACTTC. Translated: CASSQAGGGHYEQYF.

The CDR3 reads CASKIGQYTEAFF. For the CDR3, the DNA is TGCGCCAGCAAGATAGGACAGTACACTGAAGCTTTCTTT. The chain couples TRBV5-1 to TRBJ1-1; TRBD1 is a possible D gene (6 bases). CDR1 is SGHRS and CDR2 is YFSETQ in the germline V gene. This CDR3 region has 13 residues. V lost 6 bases, J lost 3 bases, and 12 bases lay in between. The complete variable domain, with remaining parts taken from reference TRBV5-1 and TRBJ1-1, reads KAGVTQTPRYLIKTRGQQVTLSCSPISGHRSVSWYQQTPGQGLQFLFEYFSETQRNKGNFPGRFSGRQFSNSRSEMNVSTLELGDSALYLCASKIGQYTEAFFGQGTRLTVV.

The rearrangement uses TRBV29-1 and TRBJ2-7, with TRBD1 matching over 10 bases. The germline V gene encodes CDR1 SQVTM and CDR2 ANQGSEA. The CDR3 totals 15 residues. V shed 4 bases and J 2 bases; nucleotides not matched to a gene: 8. The CDR3 loop reads CSVATGTGDTYEQYF. The CDR3 DNA sequence: TGCAGCGTTGCAACCGGGACAGGGGACACCTACGAGCAGTACTTC.

V usage is TRBV4-3 and J usage is TRBJ1-1; D is possibly TRBD1 (5 bases). CDR1 LGHNA and CDR2 YSLEER come from the germline V gene. The CDR3 contains 14 residues. V lost 1 base to trimming and J lost 5 bases, with 11 bases between them. CDR3 region: CASSQAGRETEAFF. The DNA for the CDR3 is TGCGCCAGCAGCCAAGCTGGCAGGGAAACTGAAGCTTTCTTT.

The chain combines TRBV29-1 with TRBJ2-1; 10 bases fit TRBD2. With V trimmed by 3 bases and J by 4 bases, 9 bases remained unmatched. Germline loops: CDR1 SQVTM, CDR2 ANQGSEA. There are 16 residues in the CDR3. The CDR3 loop reads CSVDRVGLASYNEQFF. DNA for the CDR3: TGCAGCGTTGATCGTGTGGGACTAGCGTCTTACAATGAGCAGTTCTTC.

The rearrangement joins TRBV6-5 to TRBJ1-1; 7 bases fit TRBD1. Trimming cost V 4 bases and J 1 base; bases outside gene matches: 6. The CDR3 totals 15 residues. Germline V gene lookup returns CDR1 MNHEY and CDR2 SVGAGI. The CDR3 loop is CASSWRGTANTEAFF. The CDR3 DNA reads TGTGCCAGCAGTTGGAGGGGGACAGCGAACACTGAAGCTTTCTTT.

Comment on this clone: One base away lies a much larger clone, so this may be a sequencing read error. At the DNA level, this CDR3 is encoded by other sequences in the same sample as well. This chain uses TRBV11-2 with TRBJ2-7; possibly TRBD1 for D (5 bases). Germline loops: CDR1 SGHAT, CDR2 FQNNGV. V lost 0 bases and J lost 2, with 5 bases in between. CDR3 size: 13 residues. The CDR3 spells CASSLDRAYEQYF. CDR3 sequence (DNA): TGTGCCAGCAGCTTAGACAGGGCCTACGAGCAGTACTTC.

This chain links TRBV27 with TRBJ2-3; 11 positions agree with TRBD2. Unmatched junction bases numbered 3, after V lost 3 bases and J lost 4 bases. Germline lookup yields CDR1 MNHEY and CDR2 SMNVEV (reference sequence). The CDR3 is 15 residues long. CDR3: CASSFSGRGADTQYF. In DNA form, the CDR3 reads TGTGCCAGCAGTTTTAGCGGGAGGGGCGCAGATACGCAGTATTTT.

This chain connects TRBV5-4 to TRBJ2-1; TRBD2 matches 15 bases. J was trimmed by 7 bases and V by 3 bases; bases with no gene match: 8. Germline assignment: CDR1 SGHNT and CDR2 YYREEE (reference sequence). The CDR3 sequence is 17 residues long. CDR3 region: CASSSGRTSGRGNEQFF. CDR3 coding DNA: TGTGCCAGCAGCTCGGGGAGGACTAGCGGGAGGGGTAATGAGCAGTTCTTC. Looking up the rest from reference TRBV5-4 and TRBJ2-1 gives the full variable domain: ETGVTQSPTHLIKTRGQQVTLRCSSQSGHNTVSWYQQALGQGPQFIFQYYREEENGRGNFPPRFSGLQFPNYSSELNVNALELDDSALYLCASSSGRTSGRGNEQFFGPGTRLTVL.

V and J are TRBV19 and TRBJ1-3; the D is unclear. CDR1 LNHDA and CDR2 SQIVND come from the germline V gene (reference sequence). This CDR3 has 16 residues. V lost 3 bases and J 1 base, leaving 13 bases between the germline ends. The CDR3: CASSMREGFSGNTIYF. CDR3 nucleotides: TGTGCCAGTAGTATGAGGGAGGGTTTTTCTGGAAACACCATATATTTT.

The rearrangement links TRBV6-5 to TRBJ1-5, with TRBD1 as a possible D gene (5 bases). This CDR3 has 15 residues. Trimming cost V 0 bases and J 7 bases, with 13 bases left between them. CDR1 and CDR2 from the germline V gene are MNHEY and SVGAGI. The CDR3 DNA sequence: TGTGCCAGCAGTTACTCGGGGCAGGCGGACCAGCCCCAGCATTTT. Amino acids: CASSYSGQADQPQHF.

This clone has just a few counts. This chain connects TRBV28 to TRBJ1-3; D ambiguous. The CDR3 totals 13 residues. V was clipped by 6 bases and J by 3 bases, with 9 bases between them. CDR1 MDHEN and CDR2 SYDVKM come from the germline V gene. The CDR3 reads CASSLGLGNTIYF. The CDR3 DNA follows: TGTGCCAGCAGCTTGGGCCTTGGAAACACCATATATTTT.

This clone was picked up one time. This sequence joins TRBV28 and TRBJ1-1, with 7 positions matching TRBD1. The CDR3 covers 15 residues. CDR1 and CDR2 from the germline V gene are MDHEN and SYDVKM. Trimming at V came to 5 bases and at J to 1 base, leaving 7 bases not matched to a gene. The CDR3 loop reads CASSPRGLGNTEAFF. In DNA form, the CDR3 reads TGTGCCAGCAGTCCCAGGGGGTTGGGGAACACTGAAGCTTTCTTT.

The J gene is TRBJ2-2, the V gene TRBV7-6, with 9 bases fitting TRBD2. The V and J ends lost 3 bases and 3 bases, in that order; junction bases with no gene match: 8. CDR3 size: 17 residues. The V gene's germline CDR1 is SGHVS and CDR2 FNYEAQ. The CDR3 DNA follows: TGTGCCAGCAGCTTTGGCGGGAGGGCCTTCGACACCGGGGAGCTGTTTTTT. This translates into CASSFGGRAFDTGELFF.

With regard to this clone: Within the sample, other DNA sequences also encode this same CDR3. The rearrangement uses TRBV19 and TRBJ1-5; D might be TRBD1 (5 bases). V was clipped by 1 base and J by 6 bases, with 10 bases between them. This CDR3 comprises 14 residues. Germline V gene lookup returns CDR1 LNHDA and CDR2 SQIVND (reference sequence). DNA for the CDR3: TGTGCCAGTAGTATAGCGGGGGGTGCTCAGCCCCAGCATTTT. Its translation is CASSIAGGAQPQHF.

CDR3 protein: CASSPPGQGMNTEAFF. Written as DNA, the CDR3 is TGTGCCAGCTCACCCCCCGGACAGGGAATGAACACTGAAGCTTTCTTT. The V call is TRBV18, the J call TRBJ1-1, with 8 bases aligning to TRBD1. Germline CDR1 KGHSH, CDR2 LQKENI. The CDR3 contains 16 residues. J was trimmed by 0 bases and V by 3 bases; bases with no gene match: 6.

The V and J genes are TRBV14 and TRBJ2-7; 9 nucleotides align to TRBD1. CDR1 and CDR2 (germline): SGHDN, FVKESK. This CDR3 region has 14 residues. V trimming: 4 bases; J trimming: 5 bases; junction bases outside the gene matches: 6. CDR3 protein: CASSPGQGLHEQYF. The CDR3 nucleotides are TGTGCCAGCAGCCCGGGACAGGGTTTACACGAGCAGTACTTC. The whole variable domain, remainder taken from reference TRBV14 and TRBJ2-7, is EAGVTQFPSHSVIEKGQTVTLRCDPISGHDNLYWYRRVMGKEIKFLLHFVKESKQDESGMPNNRFLAERTGGTYSTLKVQPAELEDSGVYFCASSPGQGLHEQYFGPGTRLTVT.

This sequence joins TRBV7-9 and TRBJ2-2; D is unresolved. The ends were cut back, 1 base at V and 4 bases at J, with 7 bases in the middle. This CDR3 spans 14 amino acids. Germline-derived CDR1 and CDR2 are SEHNR and FQNEAQ (reference sequence). The CDR3 DNA reads as TGTGCCAGCAGCTTAGTTGGTAGCACCGGGGAGCTGTTTTTT. Translation: CASSLVGSTGELFF. The variable domain in full, with the rest retrieved from reference TRBV7-9 and TRBJ2-2, is DTGVSQNPRHKITKRGQNVTFRCDPISEHNRLYWYRQTLGQGPEFLTYFQNEAQLEKSRLLSDRFSAERPKGSFSTLEIQRTEQGDSAMYLCASSLVGSTGELFFGEGSRLTVL.

The V and J genes are TRBV12-3 or TRBV12-4 and TRBJ2-5, with D possibly matching TRBD2 (5 bases). V lost 5 bases and J 5 bases, leaving 12 bases between the germline ends. The CDR3 loop spans 13 amino acids. For the CDR3, the DNA is TGTGCCAGCAGTCAAAATAGGAGGGAGACCCAGTACTTC. Translating gives CASSQNRRETQYF.

This chain uses TRBV4-1 with TRBJ2-5; perhaps TRBD1 as D (5 bases). The CDR3 spans 15 residues. Germline CDR1 MGHRA, CDR2 YSYEKL. V lost 1 base and J lost 0, with 9 bases in between. CDR3 in amino acids: CASSQASGNQETQYF. DNA of the CDR3: TGCGCCAGCAGCCAAGCCTCAGGGAACCAAGAGACCCAGTACTTC.

The sample holds one count of this clone. J is TRBJ2-2 and V is TRBV29-1, with D possibly TRBD2 on 6 matching bases. V was shortened by 1 base and J by 7 bases, with 13 bases between the two germline ends. This CDR3 has 14 residues. Germline values: CDR1 SQVTM, CDR2 ANQGSEA. CDR3 nucleotides: TGCAGCGTTGAAGGGGGACTTTTGGACGGGGAGCTGTTTTTT. Amino acid sequence: CSVEGGLLDGELFF.

CDR3 in DNA: TGTGCCAGTAGTGCACAGGGTCGGGGAGATACGCAGTATTTT. It codes for CASSAQGRGDTQYF. The V gene is TRBV19, the J gene TRBJ2-3, with D maybe TRBD1 (6 bases). Germline lookup yields CDR1 LNHDA and CDR2 SQIVND (reference sequence). V lost 5 bases and J lost 5, with 14 bases in between. The CDR3 sequence is 14 residues long.

V usage is TRBV4-1 and J usage is TRBJ1-6; a possible D gene is TRBD1 (6 bases). The CDR3 has 20 residues. V lost 0 bases to trimming and J lost 0 bases, with 18 bases between them. Germline V gene data show CDR1 as MGHRA and CDR2 as YSYEKL. Written as DNA, the CDR3 is TGCGCCAGCAGCCAAGAGGGTCCGGTCAGGGGAAGCTCCTATAATTCACCCCTCCACTTT. This gives the protein CASSQEGPVRGSSYNSPLHF.

The table lists this clone with a few counts. This chain connects TRBV7-9 to TRBJ2-2; TRBD2 matches 14 bases. In germline, CDR1 is SEHNR, CDR2 FQNEAQ (reference sequence). The CDR3 consists of 17 residues. The V and J ends lost 5 bases and 7 bases, in that order; junction bases with no gene match: 9. The CDR3 region is CASSGTGTSGRFGELFF. CDR3 coding DNA: TGTGCCAGCAGCGGGACCGGGACTAGCGGGAGATTCGGGGAGCTGTTTTTT.

The chain links TRBV19 to TRBJ2-5, with 8 bases that match TRBD2. Trimming at V came to 1 base and at J to 3 bases, leaving 4 bases not matched to a gene. Germline V gives CDR1 LNHDA, CDR2 SQIVND (reference sequence). The CDR3 spans 15 residues. The CDR3 sequence: CASSIGTSLKETQYF. Written as DNA, the CDR3 is TGTGCCAGTAGTATAGGGACTAGCCTAAAAGAGACCCAGTACTTC. Filled out from reference TRBV19 and TRBJ2-5, the complete variable domain reads DGGITQSPKYLFRKEGQNVTLSCEQNLNHDAMYWYRQDPGQGLRLIYYSQIVNDFQKGDIAEGYSVSREKKESFPLTVTSAQKNPTAFYLCASSIGTSLKETQYFGPGTRLLVL.